The 27 T cell receptor beta chains below come from one sample, sequenced in a study of blood T cell repertoires in COVID-19. Produced via immunoSEQ multiplex PCR; TCRdb's table is partial and in-frame only. The sample carries about 37,000 clones, 75% to 85% recorded once. Sequenced sample: peripheral blood. The receptors were gathered from a woman between 70 and 85 years old with acute or convalescent COVID-19.

The gene calls are TRBV23-1 and TRBJ1-3, with 9 bases matching TRBD1. TRBV23-1 is filed as an ORF, its function uncertain. This CDR3 has 17 residues. V gave up 4 bases and J gave up 0 bases; unmatched junction bases: 7. CDR3 nucleotide sequence: TGCGCCAGCAGTCCTCCGGGACAGGGTTTCTCTGGAAACACCATATATTTT. It is translated as CASSPPGQGFSGNTIYF.

The J gene is TRBJ1-1, the V gene TRBV5-1; 7 nucleotides align to TRBD1. The V gene end was trimmed by 4 bases and the J gene end by 4 bases; junction bases not matched to a gene: 16. This CDR3 has 17 amino acids. The germline V gene has CDR1 SGHRS and CDR2 YFSETQ. The CDR3 DNA is TGCGCCAGCAGCCCCGCACAGGGGCCCGTAAGGGGCACTGAAGCTTTCTTT. It yields the protein CASSPAQGPVRGTEAFF.

The V and J genes are TRBV5-1 and TRBJ1-4; D perhaps matches TRBD1 (5 bases). This CDR3 is built from 12 residues. Germline V gene sequence: CDR1 SGHRS, CDR2 YFSETQ. The V gene lost 2 bases and the J gene lost 6 bases, with 5 bases spanning the gap. The CDR3 loop reads CASSLGDEKLFF. The CDR3 DNA follows: TGCGCCAGCAGCTTAGGGGATGAAAAACTGTTTTTT.

V and J are TRBV7-9 and TRBJ1-2, with D unclear. Germline assignment: CDR1 SEHNR and CDR2 FQNEAQ (reference sequence). V dropped 2 bases and J dropped 2 bases, with 15 bases sitting between them. There are 16 residues in the CDR3. The CDR3 nucleotides read TGTGCCAGCAGCTTAACTGCGGCTCTGCCAAACTATGGCTACACCTTC. Protein: CASSLTAALPNYGYTF.

The chain has TRBV5-1 and TRBJ2-7, with 9 nucleotides matching TRBD1. V shed 1 base and J 5 bases; nucleotides not matched to a gene: 4. Germline lookup yields CDR1 SGHRS and CDR2 YFSETQ. There are 14 residues in the CDR3. CDR3 DNA sequence: TGCGCCAGCAGCTTGCACAGGGGGCAGGACGAGCAGTACTTC. It encodes CASSLHRGQDEQYF.

The chain employs TRBV5-1 and TRBJ2-1; possibly TRBD1 for D (6 bases). The CDR3 sequence is 17 residues long. Germline V lookup: CDR1 SGHRS, CDR2 YFSETQ. Trimming took off 2 bases at V and 5 bases at J, with 20 bases between the two ends. CDR3 bases: TGCGCCAGCAGCTTCGGATCAGGGGAGCAGGGAAACAATGAGCAGTTCTTC. Its translation is CASSFGSGEQGNNEQFF.

The chain employs TRBV10-3 and TRBJ1-1, with 7 bases matching TRBD1. V dropped 10 bases and J dropped 5; count of bases not matched to a gene: 7. Germline lookup yields CDR1 ENHRY and CDR2 SYGVKD. The CDR3 runs to 12 residues. The CDR3, as DNA: TGTGCCACTACAGGGGACGGGACTGAAGCTTTCTTT. It codes for CATTGDGTEAFF.

This CDR3 reads CASSQDQGVQETQYF. The CDR3 DNA reads TGTGCCAGCAGCCAAGACCAGGGGGTGCAAGAGACCCAGTACTTC. The J gene is TRBJ2-5, the V gene TRBV4-2; TRBD1 aligns across 7 bases. V lost 0 bases to trimming and J lost 2 bases; unmatched junction nucleotides: 3. CDR1 LGHNA and CDR2 YNFKEQ come from the germline V gene. The CDR3 extends over 15 amino acids.

The chain has TRBV18 and TRBJ2-5, with D possibly being TRBD1 (6 bases). The CDR3 is 15 residues long. In germline, CDR1 is KGHSH, CDR2 LQKENI. The germline V and J ends were trimmed by 0 bases and 2 bases, with 10 bases remaining between them. The CDR3 sequence is CASSPPGQRQETQYF. The CDR3 DNA reads TGTGCCAGCTCACCACCGGGACAACGACAAGAGACCCAGTACTTC.

The chain carries TRBV6-5 and TRBJ2-1; 10 bases match TRBD2. The germline CDR1 and CDR2 sequences are MNHEY and SVGAGI. Germline trimming cut 6 bases from V and 9 bases from J; bases unmatched to any gene: 11. This CDR3 has 15 amino acids. The CDR3 region is CASRSGLASWGEQFF. CDR3 nucleotide sequence: TGTGCCAGCAGATCGGGACTAGCGAGTTGGGGTGAGCAGTTCTTC.

This chain uses TRBV5-8 with TRBJ1-6; 7 bases map to TRBD1. This CDR3 contains 17 residues. Germline V gene sequence: CDR1 SGHTS, CDR2 YDEGEE. Trimming removed 2 bases from V and 0 bases from J; junction bases left unmatched: 5. Here the CDR3 DNA reads TGTGCCAGCAGCTTCAACAGGGGCGCCTCCTATAATTCACCCCTCCACTTT. Its translation: CASSFNRGASYNSPLHF.

This chain links TRBV11-3 with TRBJ2-2, with 7 nucleotides matching TRBD1. V shed 5 bases, J shed 8 bases, and the junction held 11 bases outside the gene matches. Germline values: CDR1 SGHNT, CDR2 YENEEA. The CDR3 extends over 15 amino acids. CDR3 region: CASSKGQSLAGELFF. In nucleotides, the CDR3 is TGTGCCAGCAGCAAGGGACAGTCCTTAGCGGGGGAGCTGTTTTTT.

This clone has a single count. V gene TRBV27 combines with J gene TRBJ2-3; 9 bases map to TRBD2. V was clipped by 3 bases and J by 4 bases; unmatched bases: 8. The germline V gene has CDR1 MNHEY and CDR2 SMNVEV (reference sequence). The CDR3 spans 16 residues. DNA for the CDR3: TGTGCCAGCAGTTTGATAGCGGGAGTTGGGTCAGATACGCAGTATTTT. Translating gives CASSLIAGVGSDTQYF.

This sequence joins TRBV5-1 and TRBJ1-4; 8 nucleotides agree with TRBD1. CDR3 length equals 15 residues. Germline V gene sequence: CDR1 SGHRS, CDR2 YFSETQ. Trimming took 4 bases from V and 0 from J; bases not matched to a gene: 2. The CDR3 loop reads CASSPGQATNEKLFF. Here the CDR3 DNA reads TGCGCCAGCAGCCCGGGACAGGCAACTAATGAAAAACTGTTTTTT.

The V and J genes are TRBV6-5 and TRBJ2-2; TRBD2 might be the D (5 bases). Trimming removed 7 bases at V and 6 bases at J, with 12 bases between. The CDR3 is 13 amino acids. Germline CDR1 reads MNHEY; CDR2 reads SVGAGI. CDR3 nucleotides: TGTGCCAGCACTGTGAAGGAGGCCGGGGAGCTGTTTTTT. Its protein is CASTVKEAGELFF.

The V and J genes are TRBV10-3 and TRBJ2-3; a weak D match, TRBD2 (7 bases). The germline V gene encodes CDR1 ENHRY and CDR2 SYGVKD. Trimming cost V 4 bases and J 3 bases, with 17 bases left between them. The CDR3 totals 16 residues. CDR3 in DNA: TGTGCCATCAGTGTTACCGTCAGGGGAGGGACAGATACGCAGTATTTT. Protein sequence: CAISVTVRGGTDTQYF.

The chain joins TRBV28 to TRBJ1-2; tentatively, D is TRBD1 (5 bases). CDR3 length equals 15 residues. Germline loops: CDR1 MDHEN, CDR2 SYDVKM. The V end was cut by 1 base, the J end by 5 bases, with 14 bases between. The CDR3 protein is CASSLFPTDSYGYTF. The CDR3 DNA reads as TGTGCCAGCAGTTTATTCCCAACAGACAGTTATGGCTACACCTTC.

In this sample, this clone turned up once. The genes are TRBV6-5 and TRBJ1-1, with 7 bases identical to TRBD1. There are 14 residues in the CDR3. CDR1 MNHEY and CDR2 SVGAGI come from the germline V gene. The V gene end was trimmed by 6 bases and the J gene end by 4 bases; junction bases not matched to a gene: 8. The CDR3 is CASRLQGIGTEAFF. As DNA, the CDR3 is TGTGCCAGCAGGCTACAGGGGATCGGCACTGAAGCTTTCTTT.

The chain joins TRBV10-1 to TRBJ2-5; D is unresolved. Looked up from germline, CDR1 is WNHNN and CDR2 is SYGVQD (reference sequence). This CDR3 spans 13 amino acids. Trimming took off 3 bases at V and 3 bases at J, with 8 bases between the two ends. CDR3 amino acids: CASSDFLEETQYF. The CDR3 DNA reads TGCGCCAGCAGTGATTTCTTAGAAGAGACCCAGTACTTC.

V and J are TRBV18 and TRBJ1-4, with a tentative D call TRBD1 (5 bases). V was pared by 2 bases and J by 15 bases, with 16 bases between. Germline V gives CDR1 KGHSH, CDR2 LQKENI. The CDR3 is 13 residues long. The CDR3 DNA reads TGTGCCAGCTCACCATGGACAAGCCGGAGGGTGTTTTTT. Translation: CASSPWTSRRVFF.

The chain carries TRBV29-1 and TRBJ2-2, with D maybe TRBD1 (6 bases). Germline V CDR1 and CDR2: SQVTM, ANQGSEA. The V end was cut by 6 bases, the J end by 5 bases, with 13 bases between. The CDR3 loop spans 13 amino acids. The CDR3 here is CSVRAGATGELFF. The CDR3 DNA follows: TGCAGCGTGAGGGCAGGGGCGACCGGGGAGCTGTTTTTT.

The CDR3 protein is CASSLDGTSGSTDTQYF. CDR3 DNA sequence: TGCGCCAGCAGCTTGGACGGGACTAGCGGGAGCACAGATACGCAGTATTTT. The chain recombines TRBV5-1 with TRBJ2-3; 12 bases line up with TRBD2. CDR3 length: 17 residues. The J segment lost 0 bases and the V segment lost 0 bases, leaving 2 bases of the junction unmatched. Looked up from germline, CDR1 is SGHRS and CDR2 is YFSETQ.

The V and J genes are TRBV6-2 or TRBV6-3 and TRBJ2-2; D is undetermined. Germline V lookup: CDR1 MNHEY, CDR2 SVGEGT. The germline V and J ends were trimmed by 6 bases and 3 bases, with 8 bases remaining between them. The CDR3 contains 13 residues. In nucleotides, the CDR3 is TGTGCCAGCAGCGAAAGAGACACCGGGGAGCTGTTTTTT. It codes for CASSERDTGELFF.

V gene TRBV5-1 combines with J gene TRBJ2-7; possibly TRBD1 for D (5 bases). Looked up from germline, CDR1 is SGHRS and CDR2 is YFSETQ. The CDR3 contains 13 residues. Trimming shortened V by 0 bases and J by 4 bases, and 8 bases separated the two germline ends. The CDR3 bases are TGCGCCAGCAGCTTGGGACAGAAATACGAGCAGTACTTC. This translates into CASSLGQKYEQYF.

The gene calls are TRBV5-4 and TRBJ2-5; tentatively, D is TRBD1 (6 bases). The germline V gene encodes CDR1 SGHNT and CDR2 YYREEE (reference sequence). With 0 bases removed from V and 7 bases from J, the gap between germline ends came to 13 bases. The CDR3 runs to 14 residues. The CDR3 DNA reads as TGTGCCAGCAGCTTGGCTACAGGGTCCCCGACCCAGTACTTC. Translating gives CASSLATGSPTQYF.

This clone was detected only a few times. The rearrangement joins TRBV11-2 to TRBJ2-2; 12 nucleotides match TRBD1. There are 18 residues in the CDR3. The germline V gene encodes CDR1 SGHAT and CDR2 FQNNGV. Trimming took 4 bases from V and 3 from J; bases not matched to a gene: 9. The CDR3 region has the DNA TGTGCCAGCAGCTCCCGGGACAGGGGGCGCCTATACACCGGGGAGCTGTTTTTT. Translation: CASSSRDRGRLYTGELFF.

In this sample, this clone turned up a few times. The chain uses TRBV11-2 and TRBJ1-2; D might be TRBD1 (5 bases). CDR3 length: 13 amino acids. Per the germline V gene, CDR1 is SGHAT and CDR2 is FQNNGV. V was clipped by 3 bases and J by 4 bases, with 9 bases between them. The CDR3 bases are TGTGCCAGCAGCTTGGGGCAGACCTATGGCTACACCTTC. It is translated as CASSLGQTYGYTF.